This T cell receptor (beta chain) stems from a study of T-cell reconstitution after alpha-beta-depleted transplantation in children. Preparation of the TCRbeta library used unique molecular identifiers. In TCRdb, the PCR reads were re-called with MiXCR into one record per CDR3 protein. The sample consists of about 400,000 distinct CDR3 sequences, 10% to 15% of them appearing once. With 6 bases clipped from V and 6 bases from J, the junction kept 8 bases outside the gene matches. Germline V gives CDR1 SNHLY, CDR2 FYNNEI. The CDR3 runs 14 residues. The sample in question was PBMCs, obtained from the stem cell graft. This receptor was identified in a human donor who donated a stem cell graft to a child with Fanconi anemia. The J gene is TRBJ1-2, the V gene TRBV2, with TRBD1 matching 9 bases. The CDR3 DNA sequence: TGTGCCAGCAGCGGGATGACAGGGGGTGATGGCTACACCTTC. Protein product: CASSGMTGGDGYTF.